Following are 7 T cell receptor beta chains from one sample sequenced in a study of shared clonotypes between healthy human individuals. Sequencing used immunoSEQ multiplex PCR; TCRdb keeps in-frame clones, though not all of them. The table lists some 1 million clones, approximately 76% of them singletons. The sample was memory CD4+ T cells sorted from blood. Subset of the sample: CD45RA-negative fraction. Every receptor here comes from a man aged 18 to 35 in good health.

This clone was recorded many times. V is TRBV2 and J is TRBJ1-2; 8 bases are a match to TRBD1. Germline trimming cut 5 bases from V and 8 bases from J; bases unmatched to any gene: 13. Germline-derived CDR1 and CDR2 are SNHLY and FYNNEI. The CDR3 length is 15 residues. The CDR3 sequence is CASSLIQTGAQGYTF. The CDR3 coding sequence is TGTGCCAGCAGTCTAATTCAGACAGGGGCCCAAGGCTACACCTTC.

The chain combines TRBV10-1 with TRBJ1-5; no firm D call. The V gene lost 10 bases and the J gene lost 5 bases, with 18 bases spanning the gap. From germline, CDR1 is WNHNN and CDR2 SYGVQD (reference sequence). CDR3 length equals 14 residues. In DNA form, the CDR3 reads TGCGCCACCCTCGCCGGGCGGGGATATCAGCCCCAGCATTTT. Translating it yields CATLAGRGYQPQHF.

The chain links TRBV23-1 to TRBJ2-7, with D possibly being TRBD1 (6 bases). TRBV23-1 is known as an ORF, though its function is uncertain. CDR3 length equals 19 residues. The V gene lost 6 bases and the J gene lost 0 bases, with 27 bases spanning the gap. CDR3 loop: CASSPSRRLNRVASYEQYF. The CDR3 region has the DNA TGCGCCAGCAGCCCATCCAGGCGTTTGAACAGGGTCGCCTCCTACGAGCAGTACTTC.

The chain is built from TRBV30 and TRBJ2-7, with 7 positions matching TRBD1. Germline loops: CDR1 GTSNPN, CDR2 SVGIG (reference sequence). V was pared by 3 bases and J by 7 bases, with 9 bases of the junction left unmatched. This CDR3 contains 13 residues. CDR3 coding DNA: TGTGCCTGGAGCGCAGAACAGGGGAGAGAGCAGTACTTC. Its protein is CAWSAEQGREQYF. The full variable domain, in which reference TRBV30 and TRBJ2-7 provide the parts outside the CDR3, is SQTIHQWPATLVQPVGSPLSLECTVEGTSNPNLYWYRQAAGRGLQLLFYSVGIGQISSEVPQNLSASRPQDRQFILSSKKLLLSDSGFYLCAWSAEQGREQYFGPGTRLTVT.

DNA for the CDR3: TGTGCCAGCAGCAGGACTAGCGGAGGCACAGATACGCAGTATTTT. This codes for CASSRTSGGTDTQYF. V usage is TRBV5-4 and J usage is TRBJ2-3; 10 bases fit TRBD2. The germline CDR1 and CDR2 sequences are SGHNT and YYREEE (reference sequence). The CDR3 covers 15 residues. V shed 4 bases and J 1 base; nucleotides not matched to a gene: 3.

V usage is TRBV11-2 and J usage is TRBJ1-6; D call uncertain. With 0 bases removed from V and 2 bases from J, the gap between germline ends came to 8 bases. Germline V gives CDR1 SGHAT, CDR2 FQNNGV. The CDR3 runs 16 residues. As DNA, the CDR3 is TGTGCCAGCAGCTTAGATCTTCAAGCCTATAATTCACCCCTCCACTTT. This translates into CASSLDLQAYNSPLHF. The full variable domain, rest sourced from reference TRBV11-2 and TRBJ1-6, is EAGVAQSPRYKIIEKRQSVAFWCNPISGHATLYWYQQILGQGPKLLIQFQNNGVVDDSQLPKDRFSAERLKGVDSTLKIQPAKLEDSAVYLCASSLDLQAYNSPLHFGNGTRLTVT.

The chain has TRBV27 and TRBJ2-2, with D possibly matching TRBD2 (6 bases). Germline lookup yields CDR1 MNHEY and CDR2 SMNVEV (reference sequence). The germline V and J ends were trimmed by 1 base and 5 bases, with 11 bases remaining between them. The CDR3 is 15 residues long. CDR3 in DNA: TGTGCCAGCAGTTTATTTACGGGAGCAACCGGGGAGCTGTTTTTT. This encodes CASSLFTGATGELFF.